The rows below give T cell receptor beta chains drawn from one sample of a study of control samples from healthy donors and cancer patients. The repertoire was sequenced with immunoSEQ multiplex PCR; TCRdb's copy has only in-frame clones and lacks some. The table includes 85,000 to 90,000 clones, 85% detected once. The sample taken for sequencing was blood. The receptors derive from a woman aged 40 to 50 in good health. Each CDR3 is given with its conserved first and last residue. Clone size appears in some rows only: once, few, many, or a class for an expanded clone.

V	size	CDR3
TRBV19	-	CASRGGDMRNQPQHF
TRBV7-2	-	CASSPRAWGAETQYF
TRBV11-3	few	CASSLEGPGNAFF
TRBV7-2	-	CASSASGGRNEQFF
TRBV18	-	CASSPPPGANTEAFF
TRBV6-2/TRBV6-3	-	CASSLPGGGSEAFF
TRBV9	once	CASSVVPGRGNEQFF
TRBV18	-	CASSPPVLASNEQFF
TRBV10-3	-	CAIRAGGLTEAFF
TRBV18	-	CASSPPSGGAHEQFF
TRBV7-2	-	CASSLAPPRRNTEAFF
TRBV4-3	-	CASSQLVQQDAYNEQFF
TRBV4-1	-	CASSQDGGQWNEQFF
TRBV21-1	-	CASTLKGGYTF
TRBV24-1	-	CATSDLQRTGFYGYTF
TRBV5-4	-	CASSPDPRDRGKMNTEAFF
TRBV6-1	once	CASSEALSDSGNTIYF
TRBV5-5	once	CASSLGLDTEAFF
TRBV13	-	CASSPRDFQETQYF
TRBV7-2	-	CASSLQDNTEAFF
TRBV30	-	CALTGTPSEQYF
TRBV27	-	CATRPGQSNSPLHF
TRBV6-2/TRBV6-3	-	CASSYPGPSGNEQFF
TRBV9	-	CASSVDGWNTEAFF
TRBV9	-	CASSVGGIRLETQYF
TRBV2	-	CASSGGQSLNSPLHF
TRBV9	-	CASSVDSGGQETQYF
TRBV5-6	-	CASSPGRYYEQYF
TRBV5-1	-	CASSLRQDTGELFF
TRBV7-8	-	CASSSYETQYF
TRBV7-2	-	CASSSYMANTIYF
TRBV7-2	-	CASSSDTEAFF
TRBV6-5	-	CASGQGTNYGYTF
TRBV27	-	CASSLSPGGNTEAFF
TRBV20-1	-	CSASSRDNEQFF
TRBV7-9	-	CASSGDRENQPQHF
TRBV5-5	-	CASSLTGVQSSYNEQFF
TRBV10-1	-	CASSPSDRGRTEAFF
TRBV9	-	CASSVEAGGNQPQHF
TRBV25-1	-	CASNSGAGNTIYF
TRBV2	-	CASRGQGSTDTQYF
TRBV18	few	CASSPGGPSSGANVLTF
TRBV6-5	-	CASREVGYGYTF
TRBV20-1	-	CSAIEETQYF
TRBV10-2	-	CASSITVNSYNEQFF
TRBV30	-	CAWSATGQKNTEAFF
TRBV20-1	-	CSAYTMSEQYF
TRBV18	-	CASSPQPGQGAGEQYF
TRBV5-6	-	CASSFSGTETQYF
TRBV19	once	CATSDGNTGELFF